This T cell receptor beta chain comes out of a study of T cells after yellow fever vaccination. Study-level information: Any fraction with a low cell number was prepared using SMART-Seq v4 Ultra Low Input.

TCRdb re-called the 5' RACE reads with MiXCR, one entry per CDR3 protein. The sample consists of 500,000 to 650,000 distinct CDR3 sequences, 13% of them appearing once. This TCR was sampled from a man aged 30 to 39 who received the YFV17D yellow fever vaccine. This specimen was PBMCs, taken on the day of the yellow fever booster vaccination.

This CDR3 reads CASSPQGIDSYEQYF. CDR3 coding DNA: TGTGCCAGCAGCCCACAGGGTATAGACTCCTACGAGCAGTACTTC. This sequence joins TRBV7-8 and TRBJ2-7; D possibly corresponds to TRBD1 (6 bases). V was cut by 5 bases and J by 0 bases, with 14 bases left in between. This CDR3 comprises 15 residues. CDR1 is SGHVS, CDR2 FQNEAQ, per germline.